What follows are 18 T cell receptor beta chains derived from one specimen sequenced in a study of cytomegalovirus exposure and HLA in healthy donors. PCR primers comprised 60 Vbeta and 13 Jbeta primers. Clones were sequenced by immunoSEQ multiplex PCR, and TCRdb holds only the in-frame ones, with some missing. The table shows roughly 180,000 clones, with about 85% occurring only once. What was sequenced was PBMCs. The source is a woman aged 45-65 years in good health and CMV-seropositive.

This chain joins TRBV30 and TRBJ2-7, with D perhaps matching TRBD1 (6 bases). The CDR3 has 13 amino acids. Trimming pared 2 bases from V and 6 bases from J, leaving 14 bases between. Germline V gene sequence: CDR1 GTSNPN, CDR2 SVGIG (reference sequence). DNA for the CDR3: TGTGCCTGGAGTCCGAAAGACAGGAGCGAGCAGTACTTC. It yields the protein CAWSPKDRSEQYF.

This clone occurred a few times. V usage is TRBV7-9 and J usage is TRBJ2-3; 11 nucleotides align to TRBD2. Germline V gene data show CDR1 as SEHNR and CDR2 as FQNEAQ (reference sequence). The V and J ends lost 5 bases and 4 bases, in that order; junction bases with no gene match: 5. The CDR3 is 15 residues long. CDR3 nucleotide sequence: TGTGCCAGCAGCCTGGGACTAGCGGAGGCAGATACGCAGTATTTT. Its protein product is CASSLGLAEADTQYF.

V gene TRBV6-5 combines with J gene TRBJ1-6; D possibly corresponds to TRBD1 (6 bases). V dropped 0 bases and J dropped 7 bases, with 10 bases sitting between them. The CDR3 loop spans 15 amino acids. Germline lookup yields CDR1 MNHEY and CDR2 SVGAGI. The CDR3 spells CASSYSGRGNSPLHF. The CDR3 nucleotides read TGTGCCAGCAGTTACTCGGGCAGGGGAAATTCACCCCTCCACTTT.

This rearrangement joins TRBV6-5 to TRBJ2-3; D is perhaps TRBD1 (6 bases). V was clipped by 0 bases and J by 7 bases, with 14 bases between them. The CDR3 extends over 15 amino acids. Germline CDR1 is MNHEY and CDR2 is SVGAGI. CDR3 sequence (DNA): TGTGCCAGCAGTTACTCCGCTGGGGGCGGGCATACGCAGTATTTT. Its translation: CASSYSAGGGHTQYF.

CDR3 nucleotide sequence: TGCGCCAGCAGCACACAGCCAGGGGTGATGAACACTGAAGCTTTCTTT. Its translation: CASSTQPGVMNTEAFF. The chain links TRBV5-1 to TRBJ1-1, with D possibly being TRBD1 (6 bases). Germline values: CDR1 SGHRS, CDR2 YFSETQ. The CDR3 runs to 16 residues. V lost 4 bases and J 0 bases, leaving 16 bases between the germline ends.

V usage is TRBV28 and J usage is TRBJ2-4, with D possibly matching TRBD2 (5 bases). CDR1 and CDR2 (germline): MDHEN, SYDVKM. This CDR3 contains 14 residues. V lost 4 bases and J 9 bases, leaving 16 bases between the germline ends. This CDR3 reads CASSSRGGWGIQYF. CDR3 in DNA: TGTGCCAGCAGTTCCCGTGGCGGGTGGGGCATTCAGTACTTC.

The J gene is TRBJ1-2, the V gene TRBV10-2, with D possibly being TRBD1 (6 bases). This CDR3 comprises 14 residues. V was cut by 0 bases and J by 4 bases, with 9 bases left in between. Germline CDR1 is WSHSY and CDR2 is SAAADI. The DNA for the CDR3 is TGCGCCAGCAGTGAGTCGCGGACAGTCTATGGCTACACCTTC. Translation: CASSESRTVYGYTF.

The chain is built from TRBV6-5 and TRBJ1-5; 8 bases match TRBD1. The CDR3 spans 13 residues. The germline V gene has CDR1 MNHEY and CDR2 SVGAGI. Losses at the gene ends were 5 bases for V and 5 bases for J; bases not matched to a gene: 2. For the CDR3, the DNA is TGTGCCAGCAGTCGGACAGGGTATCAGCCCCAGCATTTT. Protein sequence: CASSRTGYQPQHF.

The chain links TRBV5-1 to TRBJ2-2, with TRBD2 matching over 8 bases. Germline V gene data show CDR1 as SGHRS and CDR2 as YFSETQ. This CDR3 comprises 16 residues. V was pared by 6 bases and J by 3 bases, with 10 bases of the junction left unmatched. The CDR3 DNA reads as TGCGCCAGCATCCCTGCCCCACTAGCGGACACCGGGGAGCTGTTTTTT. The encoded protein is CASIPAPLADTGELFF.

This clone has just one count. The J gene is TRBJ1-4, the V gene TRBV6-1; D is unclear. Germline CDR1 and CDR2: MNHNS and SASEGT. The CDR3 covers 12 residues. V dropped 4 bases and J dropped 13 bases, with 13 bases sitting between them. CDR3 sequence (DNA): TGTGCCAGCAGTGGGGCCAGTGTAATACTGTTTTTT. Translation gives CASSGASVILFF.

This clone was observed a few times. The rearrangement joins TRBV29-1 to TRBJ1-3, with D uncertain. The CDR3 is 13 amino acids. V was pared by 4 bases and J by 4 bases, with 11 bases between. Germline CDR1 SQVTM, CDR2 ANQGSEA. In nucleotides, the CDR3 is TGCAGCGTTGCGCCCTCGGGAGGAAACACCATATATTTT. It yields the protein CSVAPSGGNTIYF.

In this sample, this clone turned up a few times. This chain links TRBV6-1 with TRBJ1-5; perhaps TRBD1 as D (5 bases). V was shortened by 8 bases and J by 0 bases, with 5 bases between the two germline ends. The CDR3 has 12 residues. Germline V gene data show CDR1 as MNHNS and CDR2 as SASEGT. The CDR3 loop reads CASGASNQPQHF. DNA for the CDR3: TGTGCCAGCGGGGCTAGCAATCAGCCCCAGCATTTT.

This rearrangement joins TRBV5-1 to TRBJ2-3; the match to TRBD1 covers 9 bases. Trimming cost V 3 bases and J 2 bases; bases outside gene matches: 4. Germline loops: CDR1 SGHRS, CDR2 YFSETQ. CDR3 size: 15 residues. CDR3 residues: CASSSGTGPTDTQYF. The CDR3 coding sequence is TGCGCCAGCAGCTCCGGGACAGGGCCCACAGATACGCAGTATTTT.

This clone was picked up one time. The chain carries TRBV4-2 and TRBJ2-1; TRBD2 aligns across 8 bases. The CDR3 length is 13 residues. Germline CDR1 reads LGHNA; CDR2 reads YNFKEQ. The trim removed 8 bases at V and 0 bases at J, leaving 0 bases unmatched. CDR3 sequence: CASRGGSYNEQFF. CDR3 bases: TGTGCCAGCCGGGGGGGCTCCTACAATGAGCAGTTCTTC.

The J gene is TRBJ1-2, the V gene TRBV10-3, with 9 positions matching TRBD1. With 6 bases clipped from V and 8 bases from J, the junction kept 7 bases outside the gene matches. Per the germline V gene, CDR1 is ENHRY and CDR2 is SYGVKD. The CDR3 runs to 13 residues. The CDR3 reads CAISEGQGRGYTF. The DNA of the CDR3 is TGTGCCATCAGCGAGGGACAGGGTCGAGGCTACACCTTC.

The chain carries TRBV6-4 and TRBJ2-1; 9 bases map to TRBD1. The CDR3 covers 15 residues. CDR1 and CDR2 from the germline V gene are MRHNA and SNTAGT. Losses at the gene ends were 3 bases for V and 2 bases for J; bases not matched to a gene: 2. CDR3 nucleotide sequence: TGTGCCAGCAGTGAGGACAGGGGCCCCTACAATGAGCAGTTCTTC. It specifies CASSEDRGPYNEQFF.

The chain recombines TRBV19 with TRBJ1-4; TRBD1 matches at 8 bases. The CDR3 is made up of 16 amino acids. Germline lookup yields CDR1 LNHDA and CDR2 SQIVND (reference sequence). The V segment lost 3 bases and the J segment 7 bases; nucleotides outside the gene matches: 10. DNA for the CDR3: TGTGCCAGTAGTATCCCAGGGGGCACGATAGGTGAAAAACTGTTTTTT. This translates into CASSIPGGTIGEKLFF. Looking up the rest from reference TRBV19 and TRBJ1-4 gives the full variable domain: DGGITQSPKYLFRKEGQNVTLSCEQNLNHDAMYWYRQDPGQGLRLIYYSQIVNDFQKGDIAEGYSVSREKKESFPLTVTSAQKNPTAFYLCASSIPGGTIGEKLFFGSGTQLSVL.

This clone has only one observation. The chain employs TRBV5-4 and TRBJ2-7; 9 nucleotides align to TRBD1. Per the germline V gene, CDR1 is SGHNT and CDR2 is YYREEE (reference sequence). The CDR3 covers 14 residues. V lost 0 bases, J lost 13 bases, and 11 bases stayed unmatched. This CDR3 is CASSLGAPGQGPYF. Written as DNA, the CDR3 is TGTGCCAGCAGCTTGGGGGCCCCGGGACAGGGTCCTTACTTC. The variable domain in full, with the rest retrieved from reference TRBV5-4 and TRBJ2-7, is ETGVTQSPTHLIKTRGQQVTLRCSSQSGHNTVSWYQQALGQGPQFIFQYYREEENGRGNFPPRFSGLQFPNYSSELNVNALELDDSALYLCASSLGAPGQGPYFGPGTRLTVT.